Shown below are 23 T cell receptor beta chains from a single sample sequenced in a study of CD8 T cells in ankylosing spondylitis. TCRdb fed the 5' RACE reads into MiXCR, producing one record per CDR3 protein. The sample yields 250,000 or so distinct CDR3 sequences, around 10% seen once. The sequenced sample consisted of blood, either unsorted or a sorted T cell fraction (not recorded which). These receptor sequences come from a male donor with ankylosing spondylitis or in good health (not recorded which).

Details on this clonotype: A junction boundary mismatches the germline segment, possibly from a read error. The V and J genes are TRBV20-1 and TRBJ1-4; tentatively, D is TRBD1 (5 bases). The CDR3 is made up of 17 amino acids. Germline values: CDR1 DFQATT, CDR2 SNEGSKA (reference sequence). CDR3 residues: CCARVSNLGLFNEKLFF. CDR3 DNA sequence: TGCTGTGCTAGAGTCTCTAATTTGGGGCTATTCAATGAAAAACTGTTTTTT.

This clonotype has a handful of counts. The CDR3 coding sequence is TGCAGTGCTACCCCCGGAGGGAGGACTGAGCAGTACTTC. This codes for CSATPGGRTEQYF. The rearrangement links TRBV20-1 to TRBJ2-7; TRBD2 might be the D (6 bases). In germline, CDR1 is DFQATT, CDR2 SNEGSKA (reference sequence). Deletions cut 4 bases from V and 7 bases from J, with 17 bases between. CDR3 size: 13 residues.

This clonotype was recorded a few times. J is TRBJ2-3 and V is TRBV7-7, with D possibly TRBD2 on 5 matching bases. Germline CDR1 SSHAT, CDR2 FNYEAQ (reference sequence). Deletions cut 1 base from V and 2 bases from J, with 10 bases between. This CDR3 has 15 residues. DNA for the CDR3: TGTGCCAGCAGCTTAGGACGGGGAACCACAGATACGCAGTATTTT. Amino acids: CASSLGRGTTDTQYF.

This clonotype was observed at least ten times. The V gene is TRBV18, the J gene TRBJ2-1; TRBD2 might be the D (5 bases). The ends were cut back, 4 bases at V and 0 bases at J, with 16 bases in the middle. Germline V CDR1 and CDR2: KGHSH, LQKENI. This CDR3 region has 17 residues. The CDR3 loop is CASSLTLSGSSYNEQFF. CDR3 DNA: TGTGCCAGCTCACTAACTCTCAGTGGGAGCTCCTACAATGAGCAGTTCTTC.

This clonotype was counted many times. This chain joins TRBV28 and TRBJ2-7; tentatively, D is TRBD2 (5 bases). From germline, CDR1 is MDHEN and CDR2 SYDVKM. Trimming took off 6 bases at V and 2 bases at J, with 17 bases between the two ends. The CDR3 is 15 residues long. Here the CDR3 DNA reads TGTGCCAGCAGCGGGTATGAGGGAGAGACCTACGAGCAGTACTTC. This codes for CASSGYEGETYEQYF. Full variable domain (missing parts from reference TRBV28 and TRBJ2-7): DVKVTQSSRYLVKRTGEKVFLECVQDMDHENMFWYRQDPGLGLRLIYFSYDVKMKEKGDIPEGYSVSREKKERFSLILESASTNQTSMYLCASSGYEGETYEQYFGPGTRLTVT.

This clonotype appeared many times. The V call is TRBV5-5, the J call TRBJ2-5, with D perhaps TRBD2 (7 bases). Deletions cut 2 bases from V and 7 bases from J, with 18 bases between. The CDR3 runs 15 residues. Germline V lookup: CDR1 SGHKS, CDR2 YYEKEE (reference sequence). This CDR3 is CASSFERGADGTQYF. The DNA of the CDR3 is TGTGCCAGCAGCTTTGAACGGGGGGCCGACGGGACCCAGTACTTC.

This clonotype occurred many times. The chain combines TRBV5-1 with TRBJ2-1; the D call may be TRBD1 or TRBD2 (5 bases each). The CDR3 is 14 amino acids. The germline V and J ends were trimmed by 4 bases and 6 bases, with 14 bases remaining between them. CDR1 SGHRS and CDR2 YFSETQ come from the germline V gene. The CDR3 loop is CASSPGRGANEQFF. The CDR3 region has the DNA TGCGCCAGCAGCCCAGGTAGAGGGGCCAATGAGCAGTTCTTC.

This clonotype was seen at least ten times. The chain combines TRBV6-1 with TRBJ1-5; TRBD1 agrees at 7 bases. CDR1 and CDR2 from the germline V gene are MNHNS and SASEGT. The CDR3 covers 16 residues. V lost 7 bases to trimming and J lost 2 bases; unmatched junction nucleotides: 11. Written as DNA, the CDR3 is TGTGCCAGCAACGAGGAAGGGGGCATGGGCAATCAGCCCCAGCATTTT. Its protein product is CASNEEGGMGNQPQHF.

A few counts support this clonotype. The V and J genes are TRBV27 and TRBJ1-5; 7 bases line up with TRBD1. Germline trimming cut 0 bases from V and 7 bases from J; bases unmatched to any gene: 3. The CDR3 has 14 residues. Germline CDR1 and CDR2: MNHEY and SMNVEV (reference sequence). CDR3 in DNA: TGTGCCAGCAGTTTATCCAGGGGGAACCAGCCCCAGCATTTT. This translates into CASSLSRGNQPQHF.

This clonotype was seen a few times. The V and J genes are TRBV12-3 or TRBV12-4 and TRBJ2-5; 7 bases are shared with TRBD2. Trimming cost V 5 bases and J 5 bases; bases outside gene matches: 5. The CDR3 length is 13 residues. This chain's CDR3 is CASSPGLWETQYF. CDR3 sequence (DNA): TGTGCCAGCAGTCCGGGACTATGGGAGACCCAGTACTTC.

The chain recombines TRBV7-9 with TRBJ2-7; a possible D gene is TRBD2 (5 bases). V lost 0 bases and J lost 0, with 12 bases in between. CDR1 and CDR2 (germline): SEHNR, FQNEAQ (reference sequence). The CDR3 spans 16 residues. CDR3: CASSLAAVKGSYEQYF. Here the CDR3 DNA reads TGTGCCAGCAGCTTAGCAGCGGTTAAGGGCTCCTACGAGCAGTACTTC.

This clonotype was counted many times. The genes are TRBV5-6 and TRBJ2-7, with a weak D call TRBD1 (5 bases). CDR3 length: 14 residues. V was trimmed by 1 base and J by 0 bases, leaving 8 bases between them. Germline assignment: CDR1 SGHDT and CDR2 YYEEEE. The CDR3 DNA follows: TGTGCCAGCAGCTTGTGGGGCCGCTCCTACGAGCAGTACTTC. It translates to CASSLWGRSYEQYF.

Ten or more counts support this clonotype. This chain uses TRBV2 with TRBJ2-5; TRBD2 aligns across 10 bases. The CDR3 consists of 15 residues. After removal of 6 bases from V and 1 base from J, the junction contained 5 bases not matched to a gene. Germline V CDR1 and CDR2: SNHLY, FYNNEI. The CDR3 region is CASRLAGAIQETQYF. Here the CDR3 DNA reads TGTGCCAGCAGGCTAGCGGGGGCCATCCAAGAGACCCAGTACTTC.

This chain links TRBV24-1 with TRBJ2-1, with 10 positions matching TRBD2. The V segment lost 0 bases and the J segment 9 bases; nucleotides outside the gene matches: 4. Germline V CDR1 and CDR2: KGHDR, SFDVKD. The CDR3 consists of 15 residues. As DNA, the CDR3 is TGTGCCACCAGTGATTTGCTAGCGGGAGTTGGTGAGCAGTTCTTC. Its translation: CATSDLLAGVGEQFF.

A few counts support this clonotype. V usage is TRBV27 and J usage is TRBJ2-2; D call uncertain. The CDR3 has 12 amino acids. Germline values: CDR1 MNHEY, CDR2 SMNVEV (reference sequence). V lost 1 base and J lost 7, with 4 bases in between. CDR3 region: CASSLWSGELFF. CDR3 in DNA: TGTGCCAGCAGTTTATGGAGCGGGGAGCTGTTTTTT.

This clonotype was seen a few times. Since a much larger clone is just one base distant, this may be a read error. The chain employs TRBV20-1 and TRBJ2-3; D is perhaps TRBD1 or TRBD2 (6 bases each). Germline CDR1 and CDR2: DFQATT and SNEGSKA (reference sequence). With 6 bases removed from V and 3 bases from J, the gap between germline ends came to 16 bases. The CDR3 runs 14 residues. The CDR3 DNA sequence: TGCAGTGCCGCGGACAGCGGAGGGACAGATACGCAGTATTTT. It specifies CSAADSGGTDTQYF.

This clonotype was detected many times. This chain connects TRBV5-1 to TRBJ1-2; possible D gene TRBD1, 5 bases. Trimming took off 0 bases at V and 8 bases at J, with 11 bases between the two ends. CDR3 length: 13 residues. The V gene's germline CDR1 is SGHRS and CDR2 YFSETQ. For the CDR3, the DNA is TGCGCCAGCAGCTTGGACGATGGACAAGGCTACACCTTC. As protein: CASSLDDGQGYTF.

At least ten counts were recorded for this clonotype. The chain uses TRBV9 and TRBJ2-2; D not certain. V was clipped by 3 bases and J by 6 bases, with 6 bases between them. The CDR3 is 12 residues long. The germline gives CDR1 SGDLS, CDR2 YYNGEE. The chain's CDR3 is CASSGSAGELFF. For the CDR3, the DNA is TGTGCCAGCAGCGGGTCCGCCGGGGAGCTGTTTTTT.

This clonotype was counted between two and nine times. This sequence joins TRBV5-5 and TRBJ2-7, with a weak D call TRBD1 (5 bases). The CDR3 is 14 amino acids. V dropped 0 bases and J dropped 3 bases, with 10 bases sitting between them. CDR1 SGHKS and CDR2 YYEKEE come from the germline V gene (reference sequence). The CDR3 DNA is TGTGCCAGCAGCTTGGGAGGACATAACTACGAGCAGTACTTC. Amino acid sequence: CASSLGGHNYEQYF.

The chain carries TRBV12-3 or TRBV12-4 and TRBJ2-7; 13 nucleotides match TRBD2. This CDR3 has 16 residues. V dropped 6 bases and J dropped 2; count of bases not matched to a gene: 7. CDR3 coding DNA: TGTGCCAGCAGCCAAGAGACTAGCGGGGGGCCCTACGAGCAGTACTTC. Translation: CASSQETSGGPYEQYF.

In its sample, this clonotype was seen a few times. The genes are TRBV28 and TRBJ2-1, with D possibly being TRBD2 (6 bases). Germline assignment: CDR1 MDHEN and CDR2 SYDVKM. The CDR3 extends over 18 amino acids. The V and J ends lost 0 bases and 3 bases respectively, with 18 bases between them. The DNA of the CDR3 is TGTGCCAGCAGTTTATGGGTCCGGGGGTACCACTTCTACAATGAGCAGTTCTTC. It yields the protein CASSLWVRGYHFYNEQFF.

This clonotype was seen at least ten times. J is TRBJ2-3 and V is TRBV14, with D hard to call. V was clipped by 3 bases and J by 0 bases, with 10 bases between them. Looked up from germline, CDR1 is SGHDN and CDR2 is FVKESK. The CDR3 consists of 15 residues. The CDR3: CASSHGFGSTDTQYF. The CDR3 DNA sequence: TGTGCCAGCAGCCACGGGTTCGGGAGCACAGATACGCAGTATTTT.

The CDR3 DNA sequence: TGTGCCAGCAGTCCTCAGGAATTCGAGCAGTACTTC. Its protein is CASSPQEFEQYF. The chain links TRBV28 to TRBJ2-7; D gene ambiguous. Germline V gives CDR1 MDHEN, CDR2 SYDVKM. Trimming cost V 5 bases and J 6 bases, with 11 bases left between them. The CDR3 is made up of 12 amino acids.